This TCR beta chain was sequenced for a study of blood T cell repertoires in COVID-19 (dated by TCRdb to 2019 to 2021). Context from the whole study: The collaborator samples originated in the United States, Italy and Spain and spanned the acute and convalescent phases of COVID-19. The prospective study material was composed of cDNA or gDNA derived from T cells, B-cell-depleted T cells, or PBMCs. The dataset comprised deeply sampled blood TCRbeta repertoires from subjects exposed to, actively infected with, or recovered from COVID-19. The repertoires were released in a freely available public database intended as a resource for research on the immune response to SARS-CoV-2. The samples were drawn from two sources: the first 160 participants of the ongoing ImmuneRACE study, and 950 to 1,500 subjects contributed by 6 global collaborators. Nearly every sample came with metadata listing a de-identified subject ID, COVID-19 status, age in years and sex. Where available, HLA class I and class II types were obtained from metadata supplied by the sample provider rather than from assay-based typing.

From its cysteine to its phenylalanine, the CDR3 spans 13 amino acids. The CDR3 DNA has 39 bases and is translated from base 1. Trimming at the junction amounts to 2 bases on V and 1 base on J, and the germline ends lie 6 bases apart. Sequences SGHDT (CDR1) and YYEEEE (CDR2) are obtained from the germline V gene. At one collaborating source in Seattle, patients were enrolled during active infection and were followed longitudinally through the course of disease. Each collaborating institution followed its own protocols to collect whole blood in K2EDTA tubes. For TCRbeta analysis, collaborators shipped samples in one of three forms: frozen whole blood, isolated PBMCs, or DNA extracted from either of those sample types. TCRbeta CDR3 regions were amplified from genomic DNA using the immunoSEQ Assay, a bias-controlled multiplex PCR. The source study handled its data this way. Within the assay, amplification of reference gene primers was used to estimate how many nucleated cells each sample contained. Sequence reads were collapsed and filtered to measure the absolute abundance of every unique TCRbeta CDR3 rearrangement. For each sample, productive Simpson clonality was calculated as the square root of Simpson's diversity index across productive rearrangements. The table was pulled from immuneACCESS by TCRdb, which kept in-frame rearrangements only. Such tables lose some clones; where checked, under half of the loss comes from unresolved V genes, and the rest has no known cause. V and J calls and clone size are copied from that table; D and trimming were computed from the DNA. Within this sample are over 150,000 clones, with roughly 86% of them counted one time only. The ten top clones hold 2.5% to 3% of the sample.

General conclusions and limits of the study: The amount of clinical and demographic metadata varied by source and participant and was provided uncurated.

For this clone: Its recognized antigen is unknown. No much larger clone is present one base from it, and per-base qualities are unavailable.

Recombination joined TRBV5-6 with TRBJ2-5, with a weak D call of TRBD2 (6 bases match). The material sequenced was peripheral blood. This clonotype was sampled from an elderly woman with COVID-19, enrolled during active disease. The base sequence is TGTGCCAGCAGCTTCGGGGGCCAAGAGACCCAGTACTTC. Its protein reads: CASSFGGQETQYF.